These 14 T cell receptor beta chains were sequenced from one sample in a study of T-cell reconstitution after alpha-beta-depleted transplantation in children. Unique molecular identifiers were incorporated when the TCRbeta library was constructed. TCRdb re-called the PCR reads with MiXCR, one entry per CDR3 protein. Here the sample spans 300,000 to 400,000 distinct CDR3 sequences, about an eighth being singletons. Specimen: PBMCs, collected from the stem cell graft. These receptors were obtained from a human donor who donated a stem cell graft to a child with Fanconi anemia.

This clonotype was observed many times. The J gene is TRBJ2-3, the V gene TRBV2; unclear D gene. Trimming removed 5 bases from V and 5 bases from J, with 11 bases in between. Looked up from germline, CDR1 is SNHLY and CDR2 is FYNNEI. The CDR3 runs 13 residues. CDR3 protein: CASSQAGGDTQYF. In DNA form, the CDR3 reads TGTGCCAGCAGTCAGGCAGGCGGAGATACGCAGTATTTT.

This clonotype has a count of ten or more. The chain employs TRBV12-3 or TRBV12-4 and TRBJ2-2; D gene ambiguous. V dropped 6 bases and J dropped 4 bases, with 6 bases sitting between them. CDR3 length equals 12 residues. For the CDR3, the DNA is TGTGCCAGCAGACCAACCACCGGGGAGCTGTTTTTT. Its protein is CASRPTTGELFF.

This clonotype appeared many times. The chain combines TRBV27 with TRBJ2-7; D gene uncertain. Trimming shortened V by 6 bases and J by 10 bases, and 19 bases separated the two germline ends. Germline V lookup: CDR1 MNHEY, CDR2 SMNVEV (reference sequence). This CDR3 is 13 amino acids long. The CDR3, as DNA: TGTGCCAGCAGCCCCCCTTCCCCTATGGCCCAGTACTTC. Translated: CASSPPSPMAQYF.

This clonotype was seen more than once but under ten times. The chain has TRBV11-3 and TRBJ2-2, with D possibly being TRBD2 (5 bases). Germline V gene sequence: CDR1 SGHNT, CDR2 YENEEA. Trimming left V 1 base short and J 4 bases short, with 13 bases between. CDR3 length: 16 amino acids. DNA for the CDR3: TGTGCCAGCAGCTTAGGAACCGGGGTACGCACCGGGGAGCTGTTTTTT. This sequence encodes CASSLGTGVRTGELFF.

The CDR3: CASSLTGTGAYEQYF. DNA of the CDR3: TGCGCCAGCAGCTTGACCGGGACAGGGGCCTACGAGCAGTACTTC. This chain connects TRBV5-1 to TRBJ2-7, with 10 bases fitting TRBD1. This CDR3 is 15 amino acids long. Trimming at V came to 1 base and at J to 2 bases, leaving 3 bases not matched to a gene. Germline CDR1 and CDR2: SGHRS and YFSETQ.

A few counts support this clonotype. The J gene is TRBJ2-3, the V gene TRBV24-1, with unresolved D. CDR3 length: 13 residues. The V end was cut by 3 bases, the J end by 8 bases, with 11 bases between. Germline CDR1 reads KGHDR; CDR2 reads SFDVKD. The CDR3 is CATSDNIAVTQYF. In DNA form, the CDR3 reads TGTGCCACCAGTGATAACATAGCAGTTACGCAGTATTTT.

V and J are TRBV12-3 or TRBV12-4 and TRBJ2-2, with TRBD1 as a possible D gene (5 bases). This CDR3 has 14 amino acids. Trimming left V 5 bases short and J 1 base short, with 8 bases between. CDR3 sequence (DNA): TGTGCCAGCAGTCCCAGGGTGAACACCGGGGAGCTGTTTTTT. This translates into CASSPRVNTGELFF.

The gene calls are TRBV7-6 and TRBJ2-3; D may be TRBD1 (6 bases). V lost 2 bases and J lost 6, with 12 bases in between. The CDR3 spans 14 residues. Germline-derived CDR1 and CDR2 are SGHVS and FNYEAQ. In DNA form, the CDR3 reads TGTGCCAGCAGCTTAAGAAGACAGGCGGATACGCAGTATTTT. Translating it yields CASSLRRQADTQYF.

This clonotype was seen more than once but under ten times. The rearrangement uses TRBV7-2 and TRBJ2-7, with D unclear. The V and J ends lost 6 bases and 4 bases respectively, with 10 bases between them. The germline V gene encodes CDR1 SGHTA and CDR2 FQGNSA. This CDR3 contains 12 residues. CDR3 in amino acids: CASSFPGYEQYF. CDR3 DNA: TGTGCCAGCAGTTTCCCGGGTTACGAGCAGTACTTC.

This clonotype was seen a few times. The gene calls are TRBV4-2 and TRBJ1-2; 10 bases agree with TRBD1. Germline V lookup: CDR1 LGHNA, CDR2 YNFKEQ. This CDR3 comprises 14 residues. Trimming cost V 5 bases and J 6 bases; bases outside gene matches: 6. The CDR3 nucleotides are TGTGCCAGCAGCGTCCGGGACAGGGGTCATGGCTACACCTTC. Its translation: CASSVRDRGHGYTF.

Ten or more counts support this clonotype. This chain uses TRBV20-1 with TRBJ2-1; no firm D call. Germline lookup yields CDR1 DFQATT and CDR2 SNEGSKA (reference sequence). CDR3 length: 15 residues. The germline V and J ends were trimmed by 3 bases and 7 bases, with 19 bases remaining between them. CDR3 residues: CSASAPKGQANEQFF. The CDR3 coding sequence is TGCAGTGCTAGCGCACCGAAGGGCCAAGCGAATGAGCAGTTCTTC.

In its sample, this clonotype was seen a few times. The rearrangement uses TRBV9 and TRBJ1-1; D not resolved. Trimming shortened V by 0 bases and J by 3 bases, and 12 bases separated the two germline ends. Per the germline V gene, CDR1 is SGDLS and CDR2 is YYNGEE. The length of the CDR3 is 15 residues. CDR3 in amino acids: CASSVGDLDDTEAFF. CDR3 DNA: TGTGCCAGCAGCGTAGGAGACCTCGACGACACTGAAGCTTTCTTT.

The sample holds a few counts of this clonotype. The chain joins TRBV5-1 to TRBJ1-2; D call uncertain. Germline V gene lookup returns CDR1 SGHRS and CDR2 YFSETQ. This CDR3 region has 12 residues. The V end lost 5 bases, the J end lost 5 bases, and 10 bases lay between the germline ends. The CDR3 sequence is CASSSDKYGYTF. The CDR3 coding sequence is TGCGCCAGCAGTTCTGACAAGTATGGCTACACCTTC.

This clonotype was counted between two and nine times. The chain carries TRBV12-3 or TRBV12-4 and TRBJ1-2; maybe TRBD1 (5 bases). The CDR3 spans 13 residues. V was shortened by 3 bases and J by 6 bases, with 11 bases between the two germline ends. CDR3 DNA: TGTGCCAGCAGTTTCGGCAGGGACCATGGCTACACCTTC. This sequence encodes CASSFGRDHGYTF.